This T cell receptor beta chain derives from a study of shared clonotypes between healthy human individuals. TCRdb's table, derived via immunoSEQ multiplex PCR, lists solely in-frame clones and lacks some. Here the sample spans about 690,000 clones, 90% being singletons. Study-wide findings and caveats: Roughly 5% of naive CD4 clonotypes were common to a handful of donors. A small donor pool kept down the genetic and exposure-history diversity that was represented. Large depth notwithstanding, sorted-subset sequencing proved incomplete by rarefaction.

With 2 bases removed from V and 0 bases from J, the gap between germline ends came to 12 bases. CDR3 size: 16 residues. CDR1 and CDR2 from the germline V gene are LGHNA and YSLEER. For this clone: What it binds is not known.

This chain links TRBV4-3 with TRBJ2-3; D possibly corresponds to TRBD1 (6 bases). Sequenced sample: memory CD8+ T cells from PBMCs. Documented subset: CD45RO+ cells pooled with CCR7-negative TemRA cells. This receptor was identified in a man aged 18 to 29 in good health. Some clones in this sample may be carry-over from other donors' samples. This chain's CDR3 is CASSQNLDSSTDTQYF. CDR3 coding DNA: TGCGCCAGCAGCCAAAATTTGGACAGTAGCACAGATACGCAGTATTTT.